Below, 21 T cell receptor beta chains from the same sample are listed, as sequenced in a study of a mutant IDH1 vaccine in newly diagnosed glioma. Their target antigens are unknown. Time point described: week 11, during vaccination. Each dose delivered 300 ug of mutant IDH1 20-mer peptide subcutaneously with imiquimod. Repertoires were generated with immunoSEQ multiplex PCR, while TCRdb's copy carries only in-frame clones and drops some. The table lists some 23,000 clones, about 77% of them singletons. This specimen consisted of PBMCs, obtained from a glioma patient whose treatment included an IDH1 peptide vaccine. The receptors come from a woman aged 18-29 years with glioma.

The chain has TRBV19 and TRBJ2-7; TRBD1 matches 8 bases. V lost 6 bases, J lost 6 bases, and 4 bases stayed unmatched. This CDR3 spans 12 amino acids. Germline CDR1 LNHDA, CDR2 SQIVND (reference sequence). The CDR3 DNA is TGTGCCAGTAGAGGACAGGGAGGCGAGCAGTACTTC. This encodes CASRGQGGEQYF.

The rearrangement joins TRBV29-1 to TRBJ1-1, with D maybe TRBD1 (5 bases). The CDR3 totals 12 residues. V lost 7 bases and J lost 5, with 14 bases in between. Germline-derived CDR1 and CDR2 are SQVTM and ANQGSEA. The CDR3 DNA follows: TGCAGCGCTCAGGGCGCGGGGACTGAAGCTTTCTTT. Translation gives CSAQGAGTEAFF. Full variable domain (missing parts from reference TRBV29-1 and TRBJ1-1): SAVISQKPSRDICQRGTSLTIQCQVDSQVTMMFWYRQQPGQSLTLIATANQGSEATYESGFVIDKFPISRPNLTFSTLTVSNMSPEDSSIYLCSAQGAGTEAFFGQGTRLTVV.

This chain uses TRBV6-5 with TRBJ2-1, with unresolved D. Trimming took 0 bases from V and 3 from J, leaving 12 bases between them. The CDR3 length is 16 residues. Germline V lookup: CDR1 MNHEY, CDR2 SVGAGI. The CDR3 region is CASSYSYGTFYNEQFF. The CDR3 nucleotides read TGTGCCAGCAGTTACTCGTATGGCACTTTCTACAATGAGCAGTTCTTC.

The chain joins TRBV6-6 to TRBJ1-6; TRBD1 agrees at 7 bases. Trimming removed 6 bases from V and 8 bases from J; junction bases left unmatched: 7. The CDR3 sequence is 14 residues long. Germline CDR1 is MNHNY and CDR2 is SVGAGI (reference sequence). CDR3 loop: CASSLQGSYSPLHF. The CDR3 DNA is TGTGCCAGCAGCCTACAGGGGTCCTATTCACCCCTCCACTTT.

This rearrangement joins TRBV5-6 to TRBJ1-1, with TRBD1 identical over 9 bases. The germline CDR1 and CDR2 sequences are SGHDT and YYEEEE. The CDR3 covers 14 residues. V dropped 0 bases and J dropped 6; count of bases not matched to a gene: 3. CDR3 residues: CASSLVGQGPEAFF. CDR3 nucleotide sequence: TGTGCCAGCAGCTTGGTGGGACAGGGCCCTGAAGCTTTCTTT. Full variable domain (outside the CDR3, taken from reference TRBV5-6 and TRBJ1-1): DAGVTQSPTHLIKTRGQQVTLRCSPKSGHDTVSWYQQALGQGPQFIFQYYEEEERQRGNFPDRFSGHQFPNYSSELNVNALLLGDSALYLCASSLVGQGPEAFFGQGTRLTVV.

The chain recombines TRBV11-2 with TRBJ1-1; 12 positions agree with TRBD1. There are 14 residues in the CDR3. Germline V gene sequence: CDR1 SGHAT, CDR2 FQNNGV. J gave up 10 bases and V 4 bases, and 7 bases lay outside the gene matches. The DNA for the CDR3 is TGTGCCAGCAGCTCTTCGCCGGGACAGGGGGCAGCTTTCTTT. Its translation is CASSSSPGQGAAFF.

This chain uses TRBV9 with TRBJ2-7; TRBD2 might be the D (6 bases). Trimming took 2 bases from V and 5 from J, leaving 14 bases between them. The CDR3 has 14 amino acids. Looked up from germline, CDR1 is SGDLS and CDR2 is YYNGEE. The CDR3: CASSVWGAGNEQYF. The CDR3, as DNA: TGTGCCAGCAGCGTGTGGGGAGCGGGCAACGAGCAGTACTTC.

V and J are TRBV6-5 and TRBJ2-1, with D maybe TRBD2 (6 bases). The CDR3 has 13 residues. Germline CDR1 reads MNHEY; CDR2 reads SVGAGI. Trimming took 6 bases from V and 4 from J, leaving 10 bases between them. The CDR3 DNA sequence: TGTGCCAGCAGGCCTCGGGGGTACAATGAGCAGTTCTTC. Its protein product is CASRPRGYNEQFF.

By its share, this clone is medium-sized. This sequence joins TRBV27 and TRBJ1-2; the D gene is possibly TRBD1 (6 bases). From germline, CDR1 is MNHEY and CDR2 SMNVEV (reference sequence). V was pared by 4 bases and J by 6 bases, with 15 bases between. The CDR3 is 14 amino acids. The DNA of the CDR3 is TGTGCCAGCAGTTCACCAGGGGTAACCCATGGCTACACCTTC. Translating it yields CASSSPGVTHGYTF.

V usage is TRBV6-1 and J usage is TRBJ1-5; D unresolved. In germline, CDR1 is MNHNS, CDR2 SASEGT. The V end lost 2 bases, the J end lost 5 bases, and 13 bases lay between the germline ends. This CDR3 has 15 amino acids. The CDR3 bases are TGTGCCAGCAGTGAAAGTGGGAGTTCCTATCAGCCCCAGCATTTT. Protein: CASSESGSSYQPQHF.

This clone appeared a single time. V usage is TRBV5-6 and J usage is TRBJ1-2; the match to TRBD1 covers 8 bases. This CDR3 is built from 15 residues. V lost 3 bases, J lost 8 bases, and 12 bases stayed unmatched. Germline-derived CDR1 and CDR2 are SGHDT and YYEEEE. DNA for the CDR3: TGTGCCAGCAGCTCGTCCGGGGACAGGCGAGACGGCTACACCTTC. It specifies CASSSSGDRRDGYTF.

V is TRBV19 and J is TRBJ2-3; 8 positions agree with TRBD2. The ends lost 6 bases at V and 2 bases at J; junction bases unmatched: 4. The CDR3 is 14 amino acids. Germline V gene lookup returns CDR1 LNHDA and CDR2 SQIVND (reference sequence). The CDR3 DNA reads as TGTGCCAGTAGCTCTAGCGGGTTCACAGATACGCAGTATTTT. This codes for CASSSSGFTDTQYF.

This clone came up a few times. The chain carries TRBV6-5 and TRBJ1-1, with D possibly being TRBD1 (6 bases). The CDR3 totals 15 residues. V was trimmed by 5 bases and J by 1 base, leaving 14 bases between them. Germline V CDR1 and CDR2: MNHEY, SVGAGI. DNA of the CDR3: TGTGCCAGCAGTACGCGGACAGCGGGGAACACTGAAGCTTTCTTT. Amino acid sequence: CASSTRTAGNTEAFF.

The chain combines TRBV29-1 with TRBJ2-7, with 8 bases lining up with TRBD1. Germline assignment: CDR1 SQVTM and CDR2 ANQGSEA. The CDR3 is made up of 14 amino acids. J was trimmed by 5 bases and V by 7 bases; bases with no gene match: 13. The CDR3, as DNA: TGCAGCGCTTCCCTCCAGGGGGCGAGAGACGAGCAGTACTTC. Protein product: CSASLQGARDEQYF.

The J gene is TRBJ2-6, the V gene TRBV19, with 10 positions matching TRBD1. CDR1 and CDR2 from the germline V gene are LNHDA and SQIVND (reference sequence). This CDR3 is built from 17 residues. V trimming: 7 bases; J trimming: 1 base; junction bases outside the gene matches: 7. CDR3: CASTEDRGSSGANVLTF. The DNA of the CDR3 is TGTGCCAGTACGGAGGACAGGGGGAGTTCTGGGGCCAACGTCCTGACTTTC.

The V call is TRBV5-6, the J call TRBJ2-1, with no clear D. Trimming took off 0 bases at V and 7 bases at J, with 8 bases between the two ends. Germline CDR1 and CDR2: SGHDT and YYEEEE. CDR3 length: 13 amino acids. The CDR3 sequence is CASSLGSGNEQFF. The CDR3, as DNA: TGTGCCAGCAGCTTGGGATCCGGGAATGAGCAGTTCTTC.

This clone was recorded once. The chain combines TRBV18 with TRBJ1-1; D is unclear. This CDR3 spans 16 amino acids. Germline V gene lookup returns CDR1 KGHSH and CDR2 LQKENI. V lost 0 bases to trimming and J lost 2 bases, with 13 bases between them. The CDR3 spells CASSPPSIGSNTEAFF. The DNA of the CDR3 is TGTGCCAGCTCACCACCGTCGATCGGCAGTAACACTGAAGCTTTCTTT.

The chain employs TRBV6-1 and TRBJ1-1; no definite D call. Deletions cut 3 bases from V and 3 bases from J, with 17 bases between. CDR1 and CDR2 (germline): MNHNS, SASEGT. The CDR3 has 16 residues. CDR3 nucleotides: TGTGCCAGCAGTGATGTATCTAGGGCATGGGACACTGAAGCTTTCTTT. It yields the protein CASSDVSRAWDTEAFF.

This clone was seen just once. V gene TRBV9 combines with J gene TRBJ2-1, with 12 bases identical to TRBD1. The CDR3 spans 17 residues. Germline V gene lookup returns CDR1 SGDLS and CDR2 YYNGEE. V lost 3 bases and J lost 5; bases outside the gene matches: 9. The CDR3 sequence: CASSAGLGTGGHNEQFF. In DNA form, the CDR3 reads TGTGCCAGCAGCGCCGGGCTGGGGACAGGGGGCCACAATGAGCAGTTCTTC.

This rearrangement joins TRBV9 to TRBJ2-1; D assignment may be TRBD1 or TRBD2 (6 bases each). Trimming stripped 0 bases from V and 4 bases from J, with 11 bases between. Looked up from germline, CDR1 is SGDLS and CDR2 is YYNGEE. CDR3 length: 15 amino acids. This CDR3 is CASSVVGGKYNEQFF. The CDR3 nucleotides are TGTGCCAGCAGCGTAGTAGGGGGGAAGTACAATGAGCAGTTCTTC.

J is TRBJ1-4 and V is TRBV7-8; TRBD1 is a possible D gene (6 bases). Germline assignment: CDR1 SGHVS and CDR2 FQNEAQ. Trimming stripped 4 bases from V and 2 bases from J, with 8 bases between. CDR3 length: 14 amino acids. The CDR3 DNA reads as TGTGCCAGCAGCTCGCAGGGGACTAATGAAAAACTGTTTTTT. The encoded protein is CASSSQGTNEKLFF.